Listed here is a single T cell receptor (beta chain). Repertoires were generated with immunoSEQ multiplex PCR, while TCRdb's copy carries only in-frame clones and drops some. The sample includes about 220,000 clones, over 65% seen only once; the top ten take about 3.7%. The data originate from a study of blood T cell repertoires in COVID-19. Study information: In each case, the material was cDNA or gDNA derived from T cells, B-cell-depleted T cells, or PBMCs.

Clinical history reported by participants formed the basis on which cohorts were assigned. Before being deemed recovered, Cohort 3 donors had two negative PCRs, clearance, or symptom resolution. The V gene lost 9 bases and the J gene lost 1 base, with 10 bases spanning the gap. The CDR3 covers 13 residues. Per germline, CDR1 MNHEY and CDR2 SVGAGI. The TCR comes from a woman in her sixties or seventies who had recovered from COVID-19. This sequence joins TRBV6-5 and TRBJ2-1; D is perhaps TRBD2 (6 bases). Sequencing was done on a sample of PBMCs or T cells enriched from blood (not recorded which). The CDR3 loop reads CASWGDSYNEQFF. The DNA for the CDR3 is TGTGCCAGTTGGGGGGATTCCTACAATGAGCAGTTCTTC.